The 21 T cell receptor beta chains in this list originate from one sample, sequenced in a study of T cell clonality in common variable immunodeficiency. Profiling relied on immunoSEQ multiplex PCR, and the TCRdb table lists in-frame clones only, not all of them. The sample yields roughly 16,000 clones, of which the top ten take up approximately 4.4%. Their specific antigens are unknown. Study outcomes and limitations: Common variable immunodeficiency TCR beta sequences reportedly had fewer deletions and N-nucleotide insertions.

The sequencing input was peripheral blood mononuclear cells. These receptors were collected from a human donor with common variable immunodeficiency.

Measured by frequency, this clone is medium-sized. The read is 3 residues too short to cover the CDR3 end, so that end is filled in from the germline J gene. The J gene is TRBJ1-5, the V gene TRBV20-1; D not resolved. Germline lookup yields CDR1 DFQATT and CDR2 SNEGSKA (reference sequence). Trimming stripped 3 bases from V and 5 bases from J, with 17 bases between. The CDR3 runs to 15 residues. The CDR3 loop reads CSARVRVRPDQPQHF. The CDR3 bases that were read are TGCAGTGCTAGGGTCCGGGTACGGCCGGATCAGCCC.

In regard to this clone: The read stops 3 residues short of the end of the CDR3; the missing end is completed from the germline J gene. The chain carries TRBV19 and TRBJ2-5, with 13 bases aligning to TRBD2. Trimming removed 5 bases from V and 3 bases from J; junction bases left unmatched: 21. Germline values: CDR1 LNHDA, CDR2 SQIVND (reference sequence). CDR3 length: 21 amino acids. CDR3 loop: CASSLFWAASWTSGSEETQYF. The CDR3 DNA, read in part, is TGTGCCAGTAGTTTGTTTTGGGCGGCCTCCTGGACTAGCGGGAGCGAAGAGACC.

On this clone: Sequencing ends 3 residues short of the CDR3 end; the germline J gene provides the rest. The V gene is TRBV6-2 or TRBV6-3, the J gene TRBJ2-1; D perhaps matches TRBD2 (5 bases). V lost 5 bases to trimming and J lost 5 bases, with 16 bases between them. CDR1 and CDR2 from the germline V gene are MNHEY and SVGEGT. The CDR3 totals 15 residues. The CDR3 loop is CASSTPSNRNNEQFF. The covered CDR3 bases are TGTGCCAGCAGTACTCCTAGCAATCGCAACAATGAG.

About this clone: The read falls 3 residues short of the CDR3 end, and the missing part is taken from the germline J gene. V and J are TRBV2 and TRBJ2-7, with 9 bases aligning to TRBD1. Looked up from germline, CDR1 is SNHLY and CDR2 is FYNNEI. Trimming cost V 4 bases and J 5 bases; bases outside gene matches: 3. The CDR3 runs to 13 residues. This CDR3 reads CASSGTGGDEQYF. CDR3 DNA (partial): TGTGCCAGCAGTGGTACAGGGGGCGACGAG.

With respect to this clone: The read comes to an end 3 residues before the CDR3 does, leaving the germline J gene to fill in the end. V and J are TRBV5-1 and TRBJ2-5; TRBD1 matches 8 bases. V lost 4 bases, J lost 5 bases, and 7 bases stayed unmatched. CDR1 is SGHRS, CDR2 YFSETQ, per germline. CDR3 length equals 14 residues. Partial CDR3 DNA: TGCGCCAGCAGCCCGGCAAACAGGGGGGAGACC. As protein: CASSPANRGET. The CDR3 reads in full as CASSPANRGETQYF.

About this clone itself: The read terminates 3 residues before the CDR3 end, so the remaining end is supplied by the germline J gene. The rearrangement uses TRBV30 and TRBJ2-3; D gene ambiguous. Germline CDR1 is GTSNPN and CDR2 is SVGIG (reference sequence). The CDR3 length is 12 residues. Trimming left V 4 bases short and J 1 base short, with 6 bases between. The CDR3 is CAWTTGTDTQYF. CDR3 DNA (partial): TGTGCCTGGACTACTGGCACAGATACG.

Note on this clone: The read falls 3 residues short of the CDR3 end, and the missing part is taken from the germline J gene. V and J are TRBV5-1 and TRBJ1-6; possibly TRBD1 for D (5 bases). Between the trimmed V and J ends, which lost 5 bases and 7 bases, there was a span of 10 bases. The CDR3 loop spans 13 amino acids. Germline V gene data show CDR1 as SGHRS and CDR2 as YFSETQ. The part of the CDR3 DNA that was read is TGCGCCAGCAGGGGACTCTCCAATTCACCC. The encoded protein is CASRGLSNSP. The complete CDR3 protein is CASRGLSNSPLHF. Full variable domain (missing parts from reference TRBV5-1 and TRBJ1-6): KAGVTQTPRYLIKTRGQQVTLSCSPISGHRSVSWYQQTPGQGLQFLFEYFSETQRNKGNFPGRFSGRQFSNSRSEMNVSTLELGDSALYLCASRGLSNSPLHFGNGTRLTVT.

Worth noting for this clone: Read coverage stops 3 residues before the CDR3 terminus; the germline J gene supplies the remainder. The rearrangement joins TRBV7-9 to TRBJ1-1; weak D call: TRBD1 (6 bases). There are 15 residues in the CDR3. The V and J ends lost 4 bases and 3 bases respectively, with 15 bases between them. Germline V CDR1 and CDR2: SEHNR, FQNEAQ (reference sequence). The CDR3 protein is CASSSRQDDYTEAFF. The part of the CDR3 DNA that was read is TGTGCCAGCAGCTCGCGACAGGACGATTACACTGAA.

The chain's CDR3 is CATQPGTSGYGGELFF. CDR3 DNA (partial): TGTGCCACCCAACCCGGGACTAGCGGGTATGGCGGGGAG. The rearrangement uses TRBV6-2 or TRBV6-3 and TRBJ2-2, with 12 bases matching TRBD2. The read terminates 3 residues ahead of where the CDR3 ends, so the germline J gene completes it. The CDR3 extends over 16 amino acids. Per the germline V gene, CDR1 is MNHEY and CDR2 is SVGEGT. V shed 10 bases, J shed 7 bases, and the junction held 13 bases outside the gene matches.

To note about this clone: The read falls 3 residues short of the CDR3 end, and the missing part is taken from the germline J gene. The rearrangement uses TRBV7-6 and TRBJ2-3; 7 bases align to TRBD2. This CDR3 has 12 residues. In germline, CDR1 is SGHVS, CDR2 FNYEAQ. The ends lost 4 bases at V and 8 bases at J; junction bases unmatched: 3. CDR3 DNA, as far as it was read: TGTGCCAGCAGCTCCGGGGGGACTACG. It is translated as CASSSGGTT. The CDR3 in its entirety is CASSSGGTTQYF.

As concerns this clone: The read stops 3 residues short of the end of the CDR3; the missing end is completed from the germline J gene. This chain joins TRBV19 and TRBJ1-4, with D possibly matching TRBD1 (6 bases). In germline, CDR1 is LNHDA, CDR2 SQIVND (reference sequence). The CDR3 runs to 15 residues. The V end lost 4 bases, the J end lost 7 bases, and 16 bases lay between the germline ends. The CDR3 loop is CASSRVQGFGEKLFF. The CDR3 DNA, read in part, is TGTGCCAGTAGTAGGGTACAGGGTTTTGGTGAAAAA.

As concerns this clone: From the germline J gene comes the end of the CDR3, since the read stops 3 residues before it. This sequence joins TRBV7-3 and TRBJ2-7; TRBD1 matches 8 bases. CDR1 is SGHTA and CDR2 is FQGTGA in the germline V gene. CDR3 length equals 16 residues. Trimming removed 3 bases from V and 2 bases from J; junction bases left unmatched: 9. The DNA read from the CDR3 is TGTGCCAGCAGCTTCCGGGACAGGAATCGTCCCTACGAG. This encodes CASSFRDRNRPYE. From start to end, the CDR3 is CASSFRDRNRPYEQYF.

A note on this clone: The read gets to within 3 residues of the CDR3 end, and the germline J gene fills in the rest. V and J are TRBV19 and TRBJ2-7; the D gene is possibly TRBD1 (5 bases). The CDR3 is 14 residues long. Trimming took off 6 bases at V and 0 bases at J, with 12 bases between the two ends. Germline CDR1 LNHDA, CDR2 SQIVND (reference sequence). The part of the CDR3 DNA that was read is TGTGCCAGTAGAGGTCGGCAGGGCTCCTACGAG. Translation gives CASRGRQGSYE. The whole CDR3 sequence reads CASRGRQGSYEQYF.

As concerns this clone: The read terminates 3 residues ahead of where the CDR3 ends, so the germline J gene completes it. The chain links TRBV18 to TRBJ2-7, with TRBD2 matching 10 bases. Looked up from germline, CDR1 is KGHSH and CDR2 is LQKENI. V shed 3 bases and J 0 bases; nucleotides not matched to a gene: 14. This CDR3 region has 19 residues. The CDR3 DNA, read in part, is TGTGCCAGCTCACCCGCAGCGGGAGGGCCCTTCCCCCCCTCCTACGAG. It encodes CASSPAAGGPFPPSYE. The whole CDR3 protein is CASSPAAGGPFPPSYEQYF.

A word on this clone: The read ends 3 residues before the CDR3 terminus; that terminus is restored from the germline J gene. The V gene is TRBV18, the J gene TRBJ1-2, with D perhaps matching TRBD1 (5 bases). The CDR3 consists of 16 residues. Germline CDR1 is KGHSH and CDR2 is LQKENI. V gave up 3 bases and J gave up 4 bases, with 18 bases separating them. CDR3 bases read: TGTGCCAGCTCACCCGGAGGGGCAGAACAGATCTATGGC. It encodes CASSPGGAEQIYG. The whole CDR3 protein is CASSPGGAEQIYGYTF. The variable domain in full, with the rest retrieved from reference TRBV18 and TRBJ1-2, is NAGVMQNPRHLVRRRGQEARLRCSPMKGHSHVYWYRQLPEEGLKFMVYLQKENIIDESGMPKERFSAEFPKEGPSILRIQQVVRGDSAAYFCASSPGGAEQIYGYTFGSGTRLTVV.

About this clone: The CDR3 end lies 3 residues beyond the end of the read and is filled in from the germline J gene. The J gene is TRBJ1-1, the V gene TRBV20-1; D remains unclear. Trimming left V 0 bases short and J 2 bases short, with 10 bases between. Germline loops: CDR1 DFQATT, CDR2 SNEGSKA (reference sequence). The CDR3 sequence is 14 residues long. Partial CDR3 DNA: TGCAGTGCTAGAGATGCAGCACTAAACACTGAA. It is translated as CSARDAALNTE. The entire CDR3 is CSARDAALNTEAFF.

In regard to this clone: The read finishes 3 residues shy of the CDR3 end, and the germline J gene is used to complete it. The chain combines TRBV15 with TRBJ2-2; D perhaps matches TRBD2 (6 bases). Trimming took 5 bases from V and 7 from J, leaving 14 bases between them. There are 14 residues in the CDR3. Looked up from germline, CDR1 is LNHNV and CDR2 is YYDKDF (reference sequence). CDR3 sequence: CATSRRDWSGELFF. The CDR3 bases that were read are TGTGCCACCAGCCGTAGGGACTGGAGCGGGGAG.

The part of the CDR3 DNA that was read is TGTGCCAGCAGCTTGACAGGGAACCTCCAAGAGACC. This translates into CASSLTGNLQET. The whole CDR3 reads CASSLTGNLQETQYF. The chain recombines TRBV5-6 with TRBJ2-5; D is perhaps TRBD1 (6 bases). The read gets to within 3 residues of the CDR3 end, and the germline J gene fills in the rest. Germline-derived CDR1 and CDR2 are SGHDT and YYEEEE. Trimming left V 1 base short and J 1 base short, with 11 bases between. This CDR3 is 15 amino acids long.

CDR3 DNA, as far as it was read: TGCGCCAGCACCCTACAGGGAAGCTCCTACAATGAG. This translates into CASTLQGSSYNE. The full-length CDR3 reads as CASTLQGSSYNEQFF. The V and J genes are TRBV5-1 and TRBJ2-1, with D maybe TRBD1 (6 bases). The CDR3 goes on 3 residues after the read ends, and that part is filled in from the germline J gene. The V end was cut by 6 bases, the J end by 0 bases, with 13 bases between. Germline lookup yields CDR1 SGHRS and CDR2 YFSETQ. The CDR3 contains 15 residues.

CDR3 bases read: TGCAGCGTTCCAGGGGGATCTAATGAAAAA. Translation: CSVPGGSNEK. The whole CDR3 reads CSVPGGSNEKLFF. The V and J genes are TRBV29-1 and TRBJ1-4; 7 bases line up with TRBD1. The CDR3 extends 3 residues past the end of the read, so its final part is completed from the germline J gene. CDR3 size: 13 residues. Trimming cost V 5 bases and J 3 bases; bases outside gene matches: 3. Germline V gene lookup returns CDR1 SQVTM and CDR2 ANQGSEA. Filled out from reference TRBV29-1 and TRBJ1-4, the complete variable domain reads SAVISQKPSRDICQRGTSLTIQCQVDSQVTMMFWYRQQPGQSLTLIATANQGSEATYESGFVIDKFPISRPNLTFSTLTVSNMSPEDSSIYLCSVPGGSNEKLFFGSGTQLSVL.

A word on this clone: The missing CDR3 end, 3 residues past where the read stops, is filled in from the germline J gene. The J gene is TRBJ1-2, the V gene TRBV9, with a possible D match to TRBD1 (5 bases). The CDR3 runs to 14 residues. V lost 0 bases to trimming and J lost 4 bases, with 10 bases between them. CDR1 is SGDLS and CDR2 is YYNGEE in the germline V gene. CDR3 protein: CASSVGAGFYGYTF. The sequenced CDR3 bases are TGTGCCAGCAGCGTAGGAGCAGGGTTCTATGGC.